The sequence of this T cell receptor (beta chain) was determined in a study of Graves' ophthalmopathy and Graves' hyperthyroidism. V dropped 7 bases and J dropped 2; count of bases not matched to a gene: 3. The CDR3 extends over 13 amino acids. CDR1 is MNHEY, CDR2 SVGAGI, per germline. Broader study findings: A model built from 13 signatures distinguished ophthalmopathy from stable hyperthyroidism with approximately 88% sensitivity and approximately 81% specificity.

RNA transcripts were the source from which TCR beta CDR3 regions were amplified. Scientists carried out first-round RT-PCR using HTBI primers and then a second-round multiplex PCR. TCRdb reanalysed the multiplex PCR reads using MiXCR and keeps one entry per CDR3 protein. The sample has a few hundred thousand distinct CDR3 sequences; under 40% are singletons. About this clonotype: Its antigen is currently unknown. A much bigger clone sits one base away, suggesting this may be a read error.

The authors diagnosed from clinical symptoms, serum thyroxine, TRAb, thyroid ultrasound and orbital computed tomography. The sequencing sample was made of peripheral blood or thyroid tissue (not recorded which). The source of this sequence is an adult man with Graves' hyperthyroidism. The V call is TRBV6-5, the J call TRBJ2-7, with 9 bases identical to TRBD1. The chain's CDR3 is CASTGQGPYEQYF. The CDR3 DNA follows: TGTGCCAGCACCGGACAGGGGCCCTACGAGCAGTACTTC.